Each of the 20 T cell receptor beta chains below was sequenced from the same sample in a study of lymphopenia after photon versus proton radiotherapy. Method: immunoSEQ multiplex PCR; TCRdb's copy keeps in-frame clones and lacks some. Here the sample spans about 6,100 clones, approximately 90% being singletons. The specimen comprised peripheral blood, sampled from a patient treated with photon-based radiotherapy. Receptors were obtained from a man in his sixties with cholangiocarcinoma.

This chain joins TRBV2 and TRBJ1-4, with a possible D match to TRBD1 (5 bases). The V gene's germline CDR1 is SNHLY and CDR2 FYNNEI. CDR3 length equals 15 residues. Trimming took off 1 base at V and 3 bases at J, with 9 bases between the two ends. The DNA for the CDR3 is TGTGCCAGCAGTGAAGAGAGGGGAGCTAATGAAAAACTGTTTTTT. The encoded protein is CASSEERGANEKLFF. The full variable domain, its missing parts supplied by reference TRBV2 and TRBJ1-4, is EPEVTQTPSHQVTQMGQEVILRCVPISNHLYFYWYRQILGQKVEFLVSFYNNEISEKSEIFDDQFSVERPDGSNFTLKIRSTKLEDSAMYFCASSEERGANEKLFFGSGTQLSVL.

V and J are TRBV9 and TRBJ2-3; TRBD1 matches at 11 bases. The CDR3 covers 16 residues. The ends lost 0 bases at V and 2 bases at J; junction bases unmatched: 2. Germline values: CDR1 SGDLS, CDR2 YYNGEE. The CDR3 reads CASSVGTGGSTDTQYF. The CDR3, as DNA: TGTGCCAGCAGCGTAGGGACAGGGGGCTCCACAGATACGCAGTATTTT. The full variable domain, rest sourced from reference TRBV9 and TRBJ2-3, is DSGVTQTPKHLITATGQRVTLRCSPRSGDLSVYWYQQSLDQGLQFLIQYYNGEERAKGNILERFSAQQFPDLHSELNLSSLELGDSALYFCASSVGTGGSTDTQYFGPGTRLTVL.

This rearrangement joins TRBV18 to TRBJ2-7; tentative D call: TRBD2 (5 bases). V lost 6 bases, J lost 5 bases, and 17 bases lay in between. The germline V gene has CDR1 KGHSH and CDR2 LQKENI. This CDR3 is built from 14 residues. For the CDR3, the DNA is TGTGCCAGCTCTTTCCGGGGAGTCAGCCACGAGCAGTACTTC. This gives the protein CASSFRGVSHEQYF.

A note on this clone: This CDR3 is also generated by other DNA sequences in the sample. Here the CDR3 reads CASSQVNGGRESGANVLTF. In nucleotides, the CDR3 is TGTGCCAGCAGCCAAGTAAACGGGGGTCGAGAGTCTGGGGCCAACGTCCTGACTTTC. The V and J genes are TRBV4-2 and TRBJ2-6; D may be TRBD2 (6 bases). CDR3 length: 19 residues. Trimming stripped 1 base from V and 1 base from J, with 17 bases between. Germline CDR1 LGHNA, CDR2 YNFKEQ.

This chain uses TRBV7-2 with TRBJ2-3, with a possible D match to TRBD2 (6 bases). V lost 5 bases and J lost 1, with 19 bases in between. The CDR3 has 17 amino acids. The V gene's germline CDR1 is SGHTA and CDR2 FQGNSA. This CDR3 is CASSGGIFLAGTDTQYF. The CDR3 DNA reads as TGTGCCAGCAGCGGGGGGATTTTTCTAGCTGGCACAGATACGCAGTATTTT.

This CDR3 is CASSAGTGVGTQYF. CDR3 nucleotides: TGTGCCAGCAGCGCCGGGACAGGTGTCGGTACGCAGTATTTT. The V call is TRBV2, the J call TRBJ2-3; TRBD1 aligns across 8 bases. Germline CDR1 and CDR2: SNHLY and FYNNEI. This CDR3 is built from 14 residues. V lost 6 bases, J lost 8 bases, and 10 bases stayed unmatched.

The chain recombines TRBV15 with TRBJ2-5, with D perhaps given as TRBD1 or TRBD2 (6 bases each). CDR1 LNHNV and CDR2 YYDKDF come from the germline V gene (reference sequence). There are 14 residues in the CDR3. V was cut by 3 bases and J by 5 bases, with 13 bases left in between. The CDR3 DNA follows: TGTGCCACCAGCAGGGAGGGACACTCTGAGACCCAGTACTTC. Translation gives CATSREGHSETQYF.

The CDR3 loop is CASSLGGIGPDTQYF. The CDR3 coding sequence is TGCGCCAGCAGCTTGGGGGGGATCGGTCCAGATACGCAGTATTTT. This sequence joins TRBV5-1 and TRBJ2-3; possibly TRBD1 or TRBD2 for D (5 bases each). The V gene lost 0 bases and the J gene lost 4 bases, with 12 bases spanning the gap. The CDR3 consists of 15 residues. Germline V lookup: CDR1 SGHRS, CDR2 YFSETQ.

V usage is TRBV19 and J usage is TRBJ2-5, with TRBD1 matching 8 bases. Germline loops: CDR1 LNHDA, CDR2 SQIVND (reference sequence). This CDR3 has 15 residues. J was trimmed by 5 bases and V by 1 base; bases with no gene match: 6. This CDR3 reads CASSIGMTGAETQYF. CDR3 nucleotides: TGTGCCAGTAGTATAGGAATGACAGGGGCCGAGACCCAGTACTTC.

The rearrangement uses TRBV5-1 and TRBJ2-1; a weak D match, TRBD1 (6 bases). This CDR3 has 15 residues. Germline V CDR1 and CDR2: SGHRS, YFSETQ. Between the trimmed V and J ends, which lost 2 bases and 8 bases, there was a span of 17 bases. The CDR3 DNA reads as TGCGCCAGCAGCTTAACGGGACAAAAGTTCCATGAGCAGTTCTTC. It is translated as CASSLTGQKFHEQFF. Drawing the rest from reference TRBV5-1 and TRBJ2-1, the complete variable domain is KAGVTQTPRYLIKTRGQQVTLSCSPISGHRSVSWYQQTPGQGLQFLFEYFSETQRNKGNFPGRFSGRQFSNSRSEMNVSTLELGDSALYLCASSLTGQKFHEQFFGPGTRLTVL.

DNA for the CDR3: TGCGCCAGCAGCCAAGAACTCGCGGGGGGTTTCAATGAGCAGTTCTTC. Protein: CASSQELAGGFNEQFF. The J gene is TRBJ2-1, the V gene TRBV4-3, with 8 bases fitting TRBD2. The V segment lost 0 bases and the J segment 6 bases; nucleotides outside the gene matches: 7. In germline, CDR1 is LGHNA, CDR2 YSLEER. This CDR3 is 16 amino acids long.

The chain couples TRBV5-6 to TRBJ2-1; D is unresolved. Germline lookup yields CDR1 SGHDT and CDR2 YYEEEE. Trimming took 0 bases from V and 6 from J, leaving 13 bases between them. The CDR3 runs 15 residues. The CDR3 bases are TGTGCCAGCAGCTTGGTAGGAGTCGGATTCAATGAGCAGTTCTTC. Translated, it gives CASSLVGVGFNEQFF. Based on the CDR3 plus reference TRBV5-6 and TRBJ2-1, the full variable domain is DAGVTQSPTHLIKTRGQQVTLRCSPKSGHDTVSWYQQALGQGPQFIFQYYEEEERQRGNFPDRFSGHQFPNYSSELNVNALLLGDSALYLCASSLVGVGFNEQFFGPGTRLTVL.

The rearrangement joins TRBV9 to TRBJ2-1, with unresolved D. V was cut by 3 bases and J by 0 bases, with 10 bases left in between. Germline V gives CDR1 SGDLS, CDR2 YYNGEE. There are 15 residues in the CDR3. CDR3 sequence: CASSAQWSSYNEQFF. For the CDR3, the DNA is TGTGCCAGCAGCGCCCAGTGGAGCTCCTACAATGAGCAGTTCTTC. The full variable domain, its missing parts supplied by reference TRBV9 and TRBJ2-1, is DSGVTQTPKHLITATGQRVTLRCSPRSGDLSVYWYQQSLDQGLQFLIQYYNGEERAKGNILERFSAQQFPDLHSELNLSSLELGDSALYFCASSAQWSSYNEQFFGPGTRLTVL.

CDR3: CASSSPGSSTDTQYF. CDR3 DNA sequence: TGTGCCAGCAGCTCCCCAGGCTCTAGCACAGATACGCAGTATTTT. The rearrangement joins TRBV7-9 to TRBJ2-3; D gene ambiguous. The CDR3 consists of 15 residues. The germline V gene has CDR1 SEHNR and CDR2 FQNEAQ (reference sequence). The V end lost 4 bases, the J end lost 0 bases, and 11 bases lay between the germline ends.

The rearrangement uses TRBV5-5 and TRBJ1-5; D not resolved. This CDR3 contains 14 residues. The germline V gene has CDR1 SGHKS and CDR2 YYEKEE (reference sequence). Trimming took 2 bases from V and 2 from J, leaving 8 bases between them. The CDR3 sequence is CASSFDSGNQPQHF. The DNA of the CDR3 is TGTGCCAGCAGCTTCGACTCGGGCAATCAGCCCCAGCATTTT.

This chain's CDR3 is CASSQTSGSLNEQFF. CDR3 bases: TGCGCCAGCAGCCAGACTAGCGGGAGTCTAAATGAGCAGTTCTTC. The rearrangement joins TRBV4-1 to TRBJ2-1, with 12 bases identical to TRBD2. CDR1 and CDR2 from the germline V gene are MGHRA and YSYEKL. CDR3 length equals 15 residues. V shed 3 bases, J shed 7 bases, and the junction held 4 bases outside the gene matches.

This clone was found a few times. The rearrangement joins TRBV19 to TRBJ2-7; D is unclear. The germline gives CDR1 LNHDA, CDR2 SQIVND (reference sequence). This CDR3 region has 11 residues. Trimming cost V 8 bases and J 3 bases, with 8 bases left between them. The CDR3 bases are TGTGCCAGTTCAGGATTCTACGAGCAGTACTTC. Translated, it gives CASSGFYEQYF.

This chain uses TRBV5-1 with TRBJ2-7; 7 nucleotides agree with TRBD2. With 7 bases clipped from V and 3 bases from J, the junction kept 7 bases outside the gene matches. This CDR3 has 13 residues. Germline CDR1 is SGHRS and CDR2 is YFSETQ. The CDR3 protein is CASSMGGFYEQYF. In DNA form, the CDR3 reads TGCGCCAGCTCCATGGGGGGGTTCTACGAGCAGTACTTC.

This chain connects TRBV21-1 to TRBJ1-5. TRBV21-1 is a known pseudogene. The CDR3 has 14 residues. The CDR3 region is CASSKAVGNQPQHF. In DNA, the CDR3 is TGTGCCAGCAGCAAAGCTGTGGGAAATCAGCCCCAGCATTTT.

The V call is TRBV19, the J call TRBJ1-3; tentatively, D is TRBD1 (5 bases). Germline-derived CDR1 and CDR2 are LNHDA and SQIVND (reference sequence). Trimming took off 7 bases at V and 2 bases at J, with 9 bases between the two ends. CDR3 length: 13 amino acids. For the CDR3, the DNA is TGTGCCAGTATGATGGGGGCTGGAAACACCATATATTTT. Amino acid sequence: CASMMGAGNTIYF.